This TCR beta chain stems from a study of response to subunit inactivated influenza vaccine. With 3 bases removed from V and 5 bases from J, the gap between germline ends came to 13 bases. Germline V lookup: CDR1 SQVTM, CDR2 ANQGSEA. The CDR3 loop spans 14 amino acids. One entry per CDR3 protein, called by TCRdb with MiXCR from the RT-PCR reads. The sample consists of approximately 520,000 distinct CDR3 sequences, 15% to 20% of them appearing once. This clonotype was observed a handful of times. The sequencing here drew on CD4+ T cells sorted from PBMCs, taken around 2 years after vaccination. V and J are TRBV29-1 and TRBJ2-2; D may be TRBD2 (6 bases). The TCR was taken from a man aged 45 to 70 who received an inactivated influenza vaccine. CDR3 sequence reads: CSVDGGGSTGELFF. In DNA, the CDR3 is TGCAGCGTTGATGGGGGAGGTTCTACCGGGGAGCTGTTTTTT.